This T cell receptor beta chain originates from a study of blood T cell repertoires in COVID-19. About the research overall: Collection of acute and convalescent COVID-19 samples took place in the United States, Italy and Spain. In each case, the material was cDNA or gDNA derived from T cells, B-cell-depleted T cells, or PBMCs.

Assay used: immunoSEQ multiplex PCR; TCRdb lists only in-frame clones, some missing. The sample shows about 100,000 clones, around 84% of them seen only once. Sequencing was carried out using peripheral blood. This clonotype originated in a woman aged 55-70 years in a cohort sampled during active or convalescent COVID-19.

The CDR3: CASSLDRLPNTEAFF. The CDR3 DNA reads as TGCGCCAGCAGCTTGGATAGACTCCCGAACACTGAAGCTTTCTTT. The V and J genes are TRBV5-1 and TRBJ1-1; D is unclear. Trimming removed 0 bases at V and 1 base at J, with 10 bases between. CDR1 and CDR2 from the germline V gene are SGHRS and YFSETQ. The CDR3 runs 15 residues.